This is a list of T cell receptor beta chains from one sample in a study of blood T cells in healthy people across ages. TCRdb recomputed calls from the 5' RACE reads with MiXCR, one row per CDR3 protein. In the table there are around 1,700,000 distinct CDR3 sequences, approximately 30% of which are singletons. Source material: blood. Receptor source: a young woman in good health. Each CDR3 is given with its conserved first and last residue. D genes are given only for firm matches. Size values are once, few and many counts, or a class for expanded clones, and some rows have none.

size | J | V | D | CDR3 | DNA
few | TRBJ2-5 | TRBV27 | - | CASSLDPRGETQYF | TGTGCCAGCAGTTTGGATCCTAGGGGGGAGACCCAGTACTTC
few | TRBJ1-1 | TRBV11-2 | - | CASSFGSSYYTEAFF | TGTGCCAGCAGCTTTGGGTCCAGTTATTACACTGAAGCTTTCTTT
few | TRBJ2-1 | TRBV12-3/TRBV12-4 | TRBD1 | CASSSSWTGGSQFF | TGTGCCAGCAGTTCCTCATGGACAGGGGGTTCCCAGTTCTTC
- | TRBJ1-1 | TRBV12-3/TRBV12-4 | - | CASSSAGQNTEAFF | TGTGCCAGCAGCTCCGCCGGGCAGAACACTGAAGCTTTCTTT
- | TRBJ1-1 | TRBV7-6 | - | CASSLAKATEAFF | TGTGCCAGCAGCTTAGCTAAGGCCACTGAAGCTTTCTTT
- | TRBJ2-3 | TRBV10-2 | TRBD2 | CASVGGRWGDTQYF | TGCGCCAGCGTTGGCGGGAGATGGGGAGATACGCAGTATTTT
many | TRBJ2-7 | TRBV3-1 | TRBD2 | CASSRGLAGYEQYF | TGTGCCAGCAGCCGCGGACTAGCAGGCTACGAGCAGTACTTC
- | TRBJ2-1 | TRBV29-1 | TRBD2 | CSVAGLAFPNEQFF | TGCAGCGTGGCGGGACTAGCGTTTCCTAATGAGCAGTTCTTC
many | TRBJ1-2 | TRBV6-5 | - | CASSYGVTNYGYTF | TGTGCCAGCAGTTACGGGGTTACTAACTATGGCTACACCTTC
few | TRBJ1-5 | TRBV29-1 | - | CSVGFVSNQPQHF | TGCAGCGTTGGTTTTGTAAGCAATCAGCCCCAGCATTTT
- | TRBJ1-1 | TRBV10-1 | TRBD1 | CASSERQGFTEAFF | TGCGCCAGCAGTGAGCGACAGGGTTTCACTGAAGCTTTCTTT
- | TRBJ2-5 | TRBV6-6 | - | CASSSSRDSSQETQYF | TGTGCCAGCAGTTCATCAAGAGACTCTAGTCAAGAGACCCAGTACTTC
- | TRBJ1-2 | TRBV20-1 | TRBD1 | CSARDRDRGQNGYTF | TGCAGTGCTAGAGATAGAGACAGGGGGCAGAATGGCTACACCTTC
- | TRBJ1-2 | TRBV7-9 | - | CASSLAGGELFYGYTF | TGTGCCAGCAGCTTAGCAGGGGGAGAACTATTCTATGGCTACACCTTC
- | TRBJ1-1 | TRBV6-5 | - | CASSSPGRLNTEAFF | TGTGCCAGCAGTTCGCCGGGACGGTTGAACACTGAAGCTTTCTTT
- | TRBJ1-2 | TRBV24-1 | - | CATSNGYGYTF | TGTGCCACCAGTAACGGCTATGGCTACACCTTC
few | TRBJ2-3 | TRBV29-1 | TRBD2 | CSVVGLADTDTQYF | TGCAGCGTTGTGGGACTAGCGGACACAGATACGCAGTATTTT
many | TRBJ2-7 | TRBV28 | - | CASNRDGAYEQYF | TGTGCCAGCAATCGAGACGGCGCCTACGAGCAGTACTTC
few | TRBJ1-2 | TRBV4-1 | - | CASSVEGLNGYTF | TGCGCCAGCAGCGTCGAGGGTTTGAATGGCTACACCTTC
- | TRBJ1-1 | TRBV7-2 | - | CASTQLRGTEAFF | TGTGCCAGCACCCAACTTCGGGGAACTGAAGCTTTCTTT